This passage covers 24 T cell receptor beta chains from one sample sequenced in a study of beta chain features in type 1 diabetes (dated by TCRdb to 2016 to 2018). The paper's findings and limits, for the study overall: In all four CD4+ subsets, TCRB CDR3 length was moderately but significantly shorter in type 1 diabetes patients.

The library was produced with the immunoSEQ multiplex PCR assay. The High Capacity cDNA Reverse Transcription Kit was used to reverse transcribe all of the isolated RNA, meaning that expressed TCRB transcripts were what got sequenced. TCRdb took over this immuneACCESS table, retaining in-frame rearrangements with V and J assigned. Such tables are incomplete; in checked studies, under half of the missing clones stem from an unresolved V gene, and the remainder is unexplained. The sample profile shows a few hundred thousand clones; over 9% of them were found once. Together, the top ten hold roughly 0.54% of the sample. These receptors have no identified antigens. The sequencing sample was made of central memory CD4+ T cells from blood. The receptors derive from a man aged 30 to 45 with type 1 diabetes.

Many counts were recorded for this clone. The chain combines TRBV4-1 with TRBJ1-5; a weak D match, TRBD1 (5 bases). Trimming cost V 4 bases and J 5 bases, with 12 bases left between them. This CDR3 spans 14 amino acids. CDR1 MGHRA and CDR2 YSYEKL come from the germline V gene. The chain's CDR3 is CASSRRDSDQPQHF. The CDR3 DNA sequence: TGCGCCAGCAGCCGGAGGGACTCTGATCAGCCCCAGCATTTT.

This clone was found many times. V is TRBV19 and J is TRBJ2-7; D not certain. Germline lookup yields CDR1 LNHDA and CDR2 SQIVND (reference sequence). This CDR3 region has 13 residues. Trimming removed 5 bases from V and 1 base from J, with 9 bases in between. The CDR3, as DNA: TGTGCCAGTAGTTGGGCGCAGTCCTACGAGCAGTACTTC. Amino acids: CASSWAQSYEQYF.

The chain recombines TRBV28 with TRBJ2-2; a weak D match, TRBD2 (5 bases). Trimming stripped 7 bases from V and 4 bases from J, with 10 bases between. The CDR3 loop spans 13 amino acids. Germline-derived CDR1 and CDR2 are MDHEN and SYDVKM. In DNA, the CDR3 is TGTGCCAGCATAACGCGGGCCACCGGGGAGCTGTTTTTT. It is translated as CASITRATGELFF.

V gene TRBV5-1 combines with J gene TRBJ2-6; a possible D gene is TRBD2 (5 bases). The CDR3 is made up of 15 amino acids. Trimming cost V 4 bases and J 0 bases, with 8 bases left between them. The germline gives CDR1 SGHRS, CDR2 YFSETQ. This CDR3 is CASSRTSSGANVLTF. CDR3 bases: TGCGCCAGCAGCCGCACTAGCTCTGGGGCCAACGTCCTGACTTTC.

This clone was counted many times. The gene calls are TRBV28 and TRBJ2-1, with no clear D. CDR1 and CDR2 (germline): MDHEN, SYDVKM. Trimming removed 4 bases at V and 2 bases at J, with 12 bases between. The CDR3 runs to 15 residues. CDR3 loop: CASSSSATTYNEQFF. The CDR3 region has the DNA TGTGCCAGCAGTTCGTCGGCTACAACCTACAATGAGCAGTTCTTC.

This clone occurred many times. The rearrangement uses TRBV5-8 and TRBJ1-5; D is uncertain. The germline V and J ends were trimmed by 4 bases and 3 bases, with 8 bases remaining between them. The V gene's germline CDR1 is SGHTS and CDR2 YDEGEE. The CDR3 covers 13 residues. The CDR3 nucleotides read TGTGCCAGCAGCCGGCTGATCAATCAGCCCCAGCATTTT. Its protein is CASSRLINQPQHF. The whole variable domain, filled in from reference TRBV5-8 and TRBJ1-5, reads EAGVTQSPTHLIKTRGQQATLRCSPISGHTSVYWYQQALGLGLQFLLWYDEGEERNRGNFPPRFSGRQFPNYSSELNVNALELEDSALYLCASSRLINQPQHFGDGTRLSIL.

A few counts support this clone. J is TRBJ2-3 and V is TRBV4-1, with TRBD1 identical over 8 bases. The V gene end was trimmed by 5 bases and the J gene end by 0 bases; junction bases not matched to a gene: 1. Germline V gene data show CDR1 as MGHRA and CDR2 as YSYEKL. This CDR3 contains 14 residues. Here the CDR3 reads CASSWDRSTDTQYF. The DNA for the CDR3 is TGCGCCAGCAGCTGGGACAGGAGCACAGATACGCAGTATTTT.

This clone was seen a handful of times. V gene TRBV28 combines with J gene TRBJ2-7; TRBD1 matches 10 bases. CDR1 is MDHEN, CDR2 SYDVKM, per germline. The V segment lost 10 bases and the J segment 3 bases; nucleotides outside the gene matches: 9. The CDR3 runs to 14 residues. As DNA, the CDR3 is TGTGCCACCCTAGGGACAGGGGATGTCTACGAGCAGTACTTC. Residues: CATLGTGDVYEQYF.

This sequence joins TRBV9 and TRBJ1-5; no reliable D call. The CDR3 sequence is 15 residues long. Trimming took 4 bases from V and 8 from J, leaving 19 bases between them. The germline gives CDR1 SGDLS, CDR2 YYNGEE. CDR3: CASSPGVGSAEPQHF. CDR3 DNA: TGTGCCAGCAGCCCCGGCGTGGGGAGCGCCGAGCCCCAGCATTTT.

J is TRBJ2-7 and V is TRBV6-5; tentative D call: TRBD1 (5 bases). This CDR3 has 14 amino acids. V dropped 5 bases and J dropped 0 bases, with 11 bases sitting between them. Germline CDR1 reads MNHEY; CDR2 reads SVGAGI. CDR3 sequence reads: CASSHRQRSYEQYF. The CDR3 coding sequence is TGTGCCAGCAGTCATAGACAGCGCTCCTACGAGCAGTACTTC.

A few counts support this clone. The rearrangement links TRBV7-2 to TRBJ1-3; no reliable D call. V was cut by 1 base and J by 1 base, with 5 bases left in between. Germline assignment: CDR1 SGHTA and CDR2 FQGNSA. This CDR3 region has 14 residues. CDR3 nucleotides: TGTGCCAGCAGCTTAGGTTTATCTGGAAACACCATATATTTT. It specifies CASSLGLSGNTIYF.

This clone was seen at least ten times. This sample also contains other DNA sequences that code for the same CDR3. The rearrangement uses TRBV7-9 and TRBJ2-1, with a tentative D call TRBD2 (6 bases). The germline CDR1 and CDR2 sequences are SEHNR and FQNEAQ (reference sequence). V lost 5 bases and J 9 bases, leaving 14 bases between the germline ends. The CDR3 is made up of 13 amino acids. Here the CDR3 reads CASSLLGGGEQFF. CDR3 nucleotide sequence: TGTGCCAGCAGCCTACTGGGAGGCGGTGAGCAGTTCTTC.

This rearrangement joins TRBV19 to TRBJ2-7; D might be TRBD1 (5 bases). V lost 0 bases and J 3 bases, leaving 9 bases between the germline ends. The CDR3 covers 14 residues. Germline lookup yields CDR1 LNHDA and CDR2 SQIVND (reference sequence). CDR3 bases: TGTGCCAGTAGTATAGATGCAAGGGGCTACGAGCAGTACTTC. Translating gives CASSIDARGYEQYF.

The chain combines TRBV5-1 with TRBJ1-4; D unresolved. Germline V gives CDR1 SGHRS, CDR2 YFSETQ. Trimming took 4 bases from V and 4 from J, leaving 23 bases between them. The CDR3 extends over 18 amino acids. In nucleotides, the CDR3 is TGCGCCAGCAGCGTAAACCCGAGGCGGGCGGCGATTAATGAAAAACTGTTTTTT. As protein: CASSVNPRRAAINEKLFF.

The chain employs TRBV18 and TRBJ2-5; possible D gene TRBD1, 5 bases. CDR3 length equals 15 residues. Germline CDR1 KGHSH, CDR2 LQKENI. Trimming pared 0 bases from V and 0 bases from J, leaving 8 bases between. CDR3 DNA: TGTGCCAGCTCACCACCAGGGGCCCACCAAGAGACCCAGTACTTC. Translating it yields CASSPPGAHQETQYF.

There are many counts of this clone. The chain is built from TRBV5-1 and TRBJ2-5; D may be TRBD2 (6 bases). The germline CDR1 and CDR2 sequences are SGHRS and YFSETQ. CDR3 length: 15 amino acids. V lost 1 base to trimming and J lost 5 bases, with 15 bases between them. This CDR3 is CASSLSSGARETQYF. The DNA of the CDR3 is TGCGCCAGCAGCTTGTCTTCGGGAGCACGGGAGACCCAGTACTTC.

This clone has only a few counts. This chain links TRBV6-6 with TRBJ2-1; D is uncertain. The CDR3 totals 15 residues. V gave up 3 bases and J gave up 4 bases, with 13 bases separating them. The germline V gene has CDR1 MNHNY and CDR2 SVGAGI (reference sequence). The DNA for the CDR3 is TGTGCCAGCAGTTATGACGGGTCTAGGTACAATGAGCAGTTCTTC. This sequence encodes CASSYDGSRYNEQFF.

Ten or more counts support this clone. The chain is built from TRBV6-1 and TRBJ1-1; possibly TRBD1 for D (5 bases). The germline V gene encodes CDR1 MNHNS and CDR2 SASEGT. The CDR3 covers 13 residues. V was clipped by 5 bases and J by 3 bases, with 10 bases between them. The CDR3 region has the DNA TGTGCCAGCAGTTGGGGGGAAGACACTGAAGCTTTCTTT. This sequence encodes CASSWGEDTEAFF.

As regards this clone: The identical CDR3 is also encoded by other nucleotide sequences in the sample. This chain links TRBV7-3 with TRBJ1-1; TRBD1 might be the D (6 bases). This CDR3 is 13 amino acids long. V was clipped by 6 bases and J by 0 bases, with 8 bases between them. Looked up from germline, CDR1 is SGHTA and CDR2 is FQGTGA. The CDR3 sequence: CASRQGMNTEAFF. In DNA, the CDR3 is TGTGCCAGCAGACAGGGTATGAACACTGAAGCTTTCTTT.

The chain has TRBV10-3 and TRBJ2-1, with 8 bases aligning to TRBD2. The CDR3 has 15 amino acids. The V gene's germline CDR1 is ENHRY and CDR2 SYGVKD. J gave up 8 bases and V 5 bases, and 11 bases lay outside the gene matches. For the CDR3, the DNA is TGTGCCATCAGTCCCCCCTCGGGGGGGTCCGATGAGCAGTTCTTC. This encodes CAISPPSGGSDEQFF.

This clone has at least ten counts. The V call is TRBV5-4, the J call TRBJ2-3, with 9 bases lining up with TRBD1. Trimming cost V 4 bases and J 6 bases; bases outside gene matches: 6. The germline V gene has CDR1 SGHNT and CDR2 YYREEE (reference sequence). The CDR3 consists of 14 residues. The CDR3 region is CASSIGTGTDTQYF. CDR3 DNA: TGTGCCAGCAGCATCGGGACAGGGACGGATACGCAGTATTTT.

CDR3 residues: CASSIGTVAYNEQFF. The CDR3 bases are TGTGCCAGTAGTATTGGGACAGTTGCCTACAATGAGCAGTTCTTC. The chain couples TRBV19 to TRBJ2-1; 7 bases fit TRBD1. CDR1 and CDR2 from the germline V gene are LNHDA and SQIVND (reference sequence). Trimming at V came to 3 bases and at J to 2 bases, leaving 4 bases not matched to a gene. The CDR3 is 15 amino acids.

This clone was found a few times. This chain uses TRBV27 with TRBJ2-7, with TRBD1 identical over 9 bases. This CDR3 is built from 12 residues. From germline, CDR1 is MNHEY and CDR2 SMNVEV (reference sequence). The ends lost 5 bases at V and 7 bases at J; junction bases unmatched: 3. CDR3 protein: CASSRGQGEQYF. DNA for the CDR3: TGTGCCAGCAGTCGGGGACAGGGAGAGCAGTACTTC.

This clone has a handful of counts. V and J are TRBV7-2 and TRBJ2-2, with TRBD2 matching 11 bases. The junction had 6 bases not matched to a gene; V was cut back by 4 bases and J by 5 bases. Germline values: CDR1 SGHTA, CDR2 FQGNSA. The CDR3 consists of 16 residues. CDR3 in amino acids: CASSSLGLAVTGELFF. The CDR3 bases are TGTGCCAGCAGCTCCTTGGGACTAGCGGTGACCGGGGAGCTGTTTTTT.